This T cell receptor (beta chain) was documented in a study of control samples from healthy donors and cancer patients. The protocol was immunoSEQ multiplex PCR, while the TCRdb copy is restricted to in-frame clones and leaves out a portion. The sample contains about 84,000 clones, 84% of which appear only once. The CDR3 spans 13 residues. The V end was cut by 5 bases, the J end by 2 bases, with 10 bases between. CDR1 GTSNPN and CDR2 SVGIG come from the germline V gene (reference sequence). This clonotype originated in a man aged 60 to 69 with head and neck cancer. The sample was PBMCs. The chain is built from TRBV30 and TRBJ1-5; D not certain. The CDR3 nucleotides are TGTGCCTGGGCCCTTGCGGGCAATCAGCCCCAGCATTTT. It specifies CAWALAGNQPQHF.